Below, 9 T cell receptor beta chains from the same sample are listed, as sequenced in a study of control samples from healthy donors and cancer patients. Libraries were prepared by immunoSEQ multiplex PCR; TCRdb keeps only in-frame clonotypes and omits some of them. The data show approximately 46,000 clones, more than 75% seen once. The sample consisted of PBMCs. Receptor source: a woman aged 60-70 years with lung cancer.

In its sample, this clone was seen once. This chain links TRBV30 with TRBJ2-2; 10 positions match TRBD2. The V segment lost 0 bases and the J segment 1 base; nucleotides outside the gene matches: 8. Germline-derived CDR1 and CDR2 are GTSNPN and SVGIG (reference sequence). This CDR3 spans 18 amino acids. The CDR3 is CAWSVLTSGKVNTGELFF. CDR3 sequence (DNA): TGTGCCTGGAGTGTACTTACTAGCGGGAAGGTGAACACCGGGGAGCTGTTTTTT.

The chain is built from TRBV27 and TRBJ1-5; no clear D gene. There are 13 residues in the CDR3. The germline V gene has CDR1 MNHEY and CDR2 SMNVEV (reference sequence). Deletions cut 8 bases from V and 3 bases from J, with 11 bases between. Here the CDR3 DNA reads TGTGCCAGCTCCTGGGGTTTCAATCAGCCCCAGCATTTT. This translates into CASSWGFNQPQHF.

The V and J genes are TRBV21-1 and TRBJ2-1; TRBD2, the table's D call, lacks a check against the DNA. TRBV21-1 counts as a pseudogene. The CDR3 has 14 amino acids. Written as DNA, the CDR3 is TGTGCCAGCAGCATTCAGCGGGAGGGCCGGGAGCAGTTCTTC. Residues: CASSIQREGREQFF.

CDR3 DNA sequence: TGTGCCAGCAGTTTAAGCGGGACAATGCTCGGCAATGAGCAGTTCTTC. Its translation is CASSLSGTMLGNEQFF. The rearrangement uses TRBV27 and TRBJ2-1, with a tentative D call TRBD2 (7 bases). Germline V CDR1 and CDR2: MNHEY, SMNVEV (reference sequence). V was trimmed by 2 bases and J by 6 bases, leaving 17 bases between them. This CDR3 region has 16 residues.

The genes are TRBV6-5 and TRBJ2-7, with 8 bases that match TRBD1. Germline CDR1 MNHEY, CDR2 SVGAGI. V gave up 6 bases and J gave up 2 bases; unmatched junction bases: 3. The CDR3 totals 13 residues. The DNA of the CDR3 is TGTGCCAGCAGCGGACAGGGAACCTACGAGCAGTACTTC. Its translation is CASSGQGTYEQYF.

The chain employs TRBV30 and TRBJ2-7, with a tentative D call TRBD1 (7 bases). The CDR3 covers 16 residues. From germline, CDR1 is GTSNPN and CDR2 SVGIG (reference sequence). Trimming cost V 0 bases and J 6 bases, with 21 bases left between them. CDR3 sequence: CAWSVRFQGGLIEQYF. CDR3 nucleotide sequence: TGTGCCTGGAGTGTACGCTTCCAGGGGGGATTGATCGAGCAGTACTTC.

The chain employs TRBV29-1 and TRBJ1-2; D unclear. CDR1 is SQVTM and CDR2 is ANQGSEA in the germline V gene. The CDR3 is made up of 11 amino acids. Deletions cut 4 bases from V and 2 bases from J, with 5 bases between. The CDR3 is CSVAQNYGYTF. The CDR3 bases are TGCAGCGTTGCCCAGAACTATGGCTACACCTTC.

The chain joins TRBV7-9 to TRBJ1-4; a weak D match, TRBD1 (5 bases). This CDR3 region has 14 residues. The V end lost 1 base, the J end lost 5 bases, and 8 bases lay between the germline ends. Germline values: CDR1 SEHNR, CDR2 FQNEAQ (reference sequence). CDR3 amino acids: CASSLGGVNEKLFF. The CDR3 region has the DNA TGTGCCAGCAGCTTAGGGGGCGTCAATGAAAAACTGTTTTTT. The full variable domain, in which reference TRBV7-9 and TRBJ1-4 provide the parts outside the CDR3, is DTGVSQNPRHKITKRGQNVTFRCDPISEHNRLYWYRQTLGQGPEFLTYFQNEAQLEKSRLLSDRFSAERPKGSFSTLEIQRTEQGDSAMYLCASSLGGVNEKLFFGSGTQLSVL.

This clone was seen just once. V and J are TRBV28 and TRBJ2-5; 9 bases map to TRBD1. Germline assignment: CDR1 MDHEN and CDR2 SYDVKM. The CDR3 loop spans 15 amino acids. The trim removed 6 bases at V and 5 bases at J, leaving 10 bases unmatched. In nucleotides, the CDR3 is TGTGCCAGCAGCTCTACCGGGACAGGGCGGGAGACCCAGTACTTC. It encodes CASSSTGTGRETQYF.